This T cell receptor (beta chain) was captured by sequencing in a study of blood T cell repertoires in COVID-19. Data came from immunoSEQ multiplex PCR; TCRdb stores just in-frame clones and leaves some out. The table has fewer than 150,000 clones, 75% to 90% seen once. CDR1 and CDR2 from the germline V gene are KGHDR and SFDVKD. V was pared by 7 bases and J by 8 bases, with 12 bases between. The CDR3 loop spans 12 amino acids. The chain combines TRBV24-1 with TRBJ2-3; possible D gene TRBD1, 5 bases. Sequencing was performed on peripheral blood. This sequence was found in a human donor in a cohort sampled during active COVID-19. CDR3 in amino acids: CATRDTAGTQYF. Written as DNA, the CDR3 is TGTGCCACCAGGGACACGGCAGGTACGCAGTATTTT.